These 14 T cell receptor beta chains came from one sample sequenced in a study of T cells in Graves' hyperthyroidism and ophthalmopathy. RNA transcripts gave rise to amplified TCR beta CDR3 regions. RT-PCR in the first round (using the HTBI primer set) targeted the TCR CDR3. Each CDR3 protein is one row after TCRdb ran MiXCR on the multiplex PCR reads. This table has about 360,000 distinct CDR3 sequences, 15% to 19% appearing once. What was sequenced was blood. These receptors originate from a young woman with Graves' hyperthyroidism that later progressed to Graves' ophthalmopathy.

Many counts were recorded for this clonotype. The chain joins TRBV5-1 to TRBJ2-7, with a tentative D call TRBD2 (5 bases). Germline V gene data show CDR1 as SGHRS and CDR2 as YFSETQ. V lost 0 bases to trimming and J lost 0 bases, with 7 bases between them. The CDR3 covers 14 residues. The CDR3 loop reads CASSLAGLSYEQYF. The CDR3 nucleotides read TGCGCCAGCAGCTTGGCAGGACTCTCCTACGAGCAGTACTTC.

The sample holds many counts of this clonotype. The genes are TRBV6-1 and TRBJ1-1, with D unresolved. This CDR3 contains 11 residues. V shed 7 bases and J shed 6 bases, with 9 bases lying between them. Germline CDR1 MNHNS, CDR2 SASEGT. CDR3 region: CASTNGAEAFF. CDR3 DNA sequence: TGTGCCAGCACCAACGGCGCTGAAGCTTTCTTT.

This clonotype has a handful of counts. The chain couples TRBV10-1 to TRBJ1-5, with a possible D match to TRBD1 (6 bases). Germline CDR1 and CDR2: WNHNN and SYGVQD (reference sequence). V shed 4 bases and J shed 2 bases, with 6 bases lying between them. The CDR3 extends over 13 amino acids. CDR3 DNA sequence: TGCGCCAGCAGTGGACAGGGCAATCAGCCCCAGCATTTT. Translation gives CASSGQGNQPQHF.

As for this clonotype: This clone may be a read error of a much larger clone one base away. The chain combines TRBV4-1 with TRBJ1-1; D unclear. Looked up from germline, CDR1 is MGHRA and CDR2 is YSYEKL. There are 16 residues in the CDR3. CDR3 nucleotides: TGCACCAGCAGCCATACTACTAGGGCCGGGGACACTGAAGCTTTCTTT. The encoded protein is CTSSHTTRAGDTEAFF.

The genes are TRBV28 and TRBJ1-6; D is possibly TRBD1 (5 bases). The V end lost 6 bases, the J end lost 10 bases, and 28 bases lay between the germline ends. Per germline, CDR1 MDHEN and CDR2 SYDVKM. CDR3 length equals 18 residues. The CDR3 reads CASRKYRYGARGGSPLHF. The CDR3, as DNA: TGTGCCAGCAGAAAATACCGATATGGGGCCCGCGGGGGGTCACCCCTCCACTTT.

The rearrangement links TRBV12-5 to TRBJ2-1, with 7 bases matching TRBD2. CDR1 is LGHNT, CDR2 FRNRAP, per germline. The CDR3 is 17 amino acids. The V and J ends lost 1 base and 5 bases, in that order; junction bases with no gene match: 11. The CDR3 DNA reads TGTGCTAGTGGTTTGGCCCTTACTAGCGAACACAACAATGAGCAGTTCTTC. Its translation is CASGLALTSEHNNEQFF.

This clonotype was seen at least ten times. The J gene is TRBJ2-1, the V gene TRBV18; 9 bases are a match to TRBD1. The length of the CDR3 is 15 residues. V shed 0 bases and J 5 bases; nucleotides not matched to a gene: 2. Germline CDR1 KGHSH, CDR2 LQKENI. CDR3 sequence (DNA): TGTGCCAGCTCACCACCGGGACAGGGAAACAATGAGCAGTTCTTC. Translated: CASSPPGQGNNEQFF.

CDR3 residues: CSAMETSGKYEQYF. As DNA, the CDR3 is TGCAGTGCTATGGAGACTAGCGGGAAATACGAGCAGTACTTC. The rearrangement joins TRBV20-1 to TRBJ2-7; 11 nucleotides match TRBD2. The CDR3 is made up of 14 amino acids. The V segment lost 4 bases and the J segment 4 bases; nucleotides outside the gene matches: 6. Looked up from germline, CDR1 is DFQATT and CDR2 is SNEGSKA (reference sequence).

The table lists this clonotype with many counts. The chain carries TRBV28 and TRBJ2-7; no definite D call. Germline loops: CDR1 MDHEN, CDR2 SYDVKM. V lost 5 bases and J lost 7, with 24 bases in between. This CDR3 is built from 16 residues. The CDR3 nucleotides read TGTGCCAGCAGTCATGAAGGGTGGAACGCTAAGTGGGAGCAGTACTTC. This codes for CASSHEGWNAKWEQYF. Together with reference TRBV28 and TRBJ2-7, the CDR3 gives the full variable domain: DVKVTQSSRYLVKRTGEKVFLECVQDMDHENMFWYRQDPGLGLRLIYFSYDVKMKEKGDIPEGYSVSREKKERFSLILESASTNQTSMYLCASSHEGWNAKWEQYFGPGTRLTVT.

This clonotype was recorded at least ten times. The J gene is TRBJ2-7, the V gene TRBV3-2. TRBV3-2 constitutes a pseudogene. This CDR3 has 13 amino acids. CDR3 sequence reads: CASSPAAPYEQYF. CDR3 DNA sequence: TGTGCCAGCAGCCCGGCAGCTCCCTACGAGCAGTACTTC.

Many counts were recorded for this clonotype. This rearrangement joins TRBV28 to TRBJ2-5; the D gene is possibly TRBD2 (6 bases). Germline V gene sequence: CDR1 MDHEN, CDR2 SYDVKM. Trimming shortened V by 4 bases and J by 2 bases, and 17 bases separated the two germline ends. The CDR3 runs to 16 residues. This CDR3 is CASSSPKAGNQETQYF. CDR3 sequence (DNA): TGTGCCAGCAGTTCCCCCAAGGCGGGAAATCAAGAGACCCAGTACTTC.

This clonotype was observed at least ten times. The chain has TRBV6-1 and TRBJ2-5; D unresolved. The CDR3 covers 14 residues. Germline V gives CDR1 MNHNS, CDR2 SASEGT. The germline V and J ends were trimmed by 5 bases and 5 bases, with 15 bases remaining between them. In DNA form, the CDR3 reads TGTGCCAGCAGTCCTGGCCTGGGATCGGAGACCCAGTACTTC. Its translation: CASSPGLGSETQYF.

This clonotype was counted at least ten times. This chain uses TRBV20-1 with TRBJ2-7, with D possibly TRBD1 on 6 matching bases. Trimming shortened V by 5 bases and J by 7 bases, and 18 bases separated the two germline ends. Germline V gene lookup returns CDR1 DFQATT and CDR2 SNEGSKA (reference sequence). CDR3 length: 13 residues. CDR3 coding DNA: TGCAGTGCTCCCCCAGGGGTCCACAGGGAGCAGTACTTC. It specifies CSAPPGVHREQYF.

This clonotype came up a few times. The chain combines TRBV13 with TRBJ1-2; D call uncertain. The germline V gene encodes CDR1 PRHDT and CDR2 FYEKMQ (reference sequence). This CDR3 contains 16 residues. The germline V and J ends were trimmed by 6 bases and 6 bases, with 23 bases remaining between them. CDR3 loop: CASRRREPLGFHGYTF. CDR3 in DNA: TGTGCCAGCAGACGTCGCGAGCCCTTAGGGTTCCATGGCTACACCTTC.